The 21 T cell receptor beta chains reported below all come from one sample, sequenced in a study of blood T cell repertoires in COVID-19. The data were produced by immunoSEQ multiplex PCR, yet TCRdb's version contains in-frame clones alone and is incomplete. This repertoire shows approximately 150,000 clones, roughly 88% found once; its top ten account for 10%. Material for sequencing was peripheral blood. The receptors derive from a man in his fifties or sixties with active or convalescent COVID-19.

The rearrangement uses TRBV6-2 or TRBV6-3 and TRBJ1-6; weak D call: TRBD1 (5 bases). Deletions cut 6 bases from V and 8 bases from J, with 20 bases between. The CDR3 has 16 residues. Per germline, CDR1 MNHEY and CDR2 SVGEGT. CDR3 DNA: TGTGCCAGCAGCCCTCTGGTCGGGCAGGGTGATTCACCCCTCCACTTT. It codes for CASSPLVGQGDSPLHF.

The CDR3 DNA reads as TGTGCCAGCAGCCTGACTAGCGGGAGTGGCACAGATACGCAGTATTTT. Protein: CASSLTSGSGTDTQYF. The V and J genes are TRBV7-2 and TRBJ2-3; 12 nucleotides line up with TRBD2. Germline-derived CDR1 and CDR2 are SGHTA and FQGNSA. J gave up 1 base and V 5 bases, and 4 bases lay outside the gene matches. The CDR3 contains 16 residues.

This sequence joins TRBV19 and TRBJ1-6; TRBD1 might be the D (6 bases). The V gene's germline CDR1 is LNHDA and CDR2 SQIVND (reference sequence). The CDR3 loop spans 18 amino acids. The germline V and J ends were trimmed by 7 bases and 0 bases, with 19 bases remaining between them. The CDR3 reads CASTLGGGQSSYNSPLHF. For the CDR3, the DNA is TGTGCCAGTACCCTCGGCGGGGGCCAAAGCTCCTATAATTCACCCCTCCACTTT. Filled out from reference TRBV19 and TRBJ1-6, the complete variable domain reads DGGITQSPKYLFRKEGQNVTLSCEQNLNHDAMYWYRQDPGQGLRLIYYSQIVNDFQKGDIAEGYSVSREKKESFPLTVTSAQKNPTAFYLCASTLGGGQSSYNSPLHFGNGTRLTVT.

This chain connects TRBV7-9 to TRBJ1-1; D is ambiguous. V lost 3 bases and J 6 bases, leaving 5 bases between the germline ends. Germline values: CDR1 SEHNR, CDR2 FQNEAQ (reference sequence). CDR3 length: 11 residues. The chain's CDR3 is CASSFLSEAFF. In DNA, the CDR3 is TGTGCCAGCAGCTTTCTTTCTGAAGCTTTCTTT.

This clone was observed a handful of times. V and J are TRBV11-3 and TRBJ2-3; D is unclear. The CDR3 runs to 11 residues. In germline, CDR1 is SGHNT, CDR2 YENEEA. V gave up 4 bases and J gave up 6 bases, with 5 bases separating them. CDR3: CASSSLDTQYF. For the CDR3, the DNA is TGTGCCAGCAGCTCGTTGGATACGCAGTATTTT.

This sequence joins TRBV13 and TRBJ1-2; the D gene is possibly TRBD1 (6 bases). Trimming took 3 bases from V and 4 from J, leaving 9 bases between them. Looked up from germline, CDR1 is PRHDT and CDR2 is FYEKMQ (reference sequence). This CDR3 is built from 13 residues. The CDR3 loop is CASSLDSLYGYTF. CDR3 bases: TGTGCCAGCAGCTTGGACAGTCTCTATGGCTACACCTTC.

This chain connects TRBV6-6 to TRBJ1-4; no reliable D call. CDR3 length equals 13 residues. The germline gives CDR1 MNHNY, CDR2 SVGAGI (reference sequence). V gave up 4 bases and J gave up 6 bases, with 9 bases separating them. The CDR3 loop is CASSSVQDEKLFF. For the CDR3, the DNA is TGTGCCAGCAGTTCAGTGCAAGATGAAAAACTGTTTTTT.

V is TRBV18 and J is TRBJ1-4; 10 bases align to TRBD1. This CDR3 has 16 amino acids. Germline V gene data show CDR1 as KGHSH and CDR2 as LQKENI. Trimming cost V 2 bases and J 7 bases; bases outside gene matches: 7. This CDR3 reads CASSPRTGGRGEKLFF. In DNA, the CDR3 is TGTGCCAGCTCACCAAGGACAGGGGGGAGAGGTGAAAAACTGTTTTTT.

This rearrangement joins TRBV7-2 to TRBJ2-1, with D tentatively TRBD1 (5 bases). CDR3 length: 15 residues. Trimming shortened V by 5 bases and J by 7 bases, and 18 bases separated the two germline ends. Germline loops: CDR1 SGHTA, CDR2 FQGNSA. CDR3 DNA: TGTGCCAGCAGCAAATATTACGACAGACTTAATGAGCAGTTCTTC. The encoded protein is CASSKYYDRLNEQFF.

The chain links TRBV7-2 to TRBJ1-6; D is ambiguous. V was clipped by 5 bases and J by 9 bases, with 17 bases between them. Germline loops: CDR1 SGHTA, CDR2 FQGNSA. The CDR3 sequence is 15 residues long. The CDR3 reads CASSPRREGSSPLHF. CDR3 DNA sequence: TGTGCCAGCAGCCCCAGACGGGAAGGCTCTTCACCCCTCCACTTT.

The chain joins TRBV19 to TRBJ1-1; D may be TRBD1 (5 bases). The CDR3 spans 14 residues. Deletions cut 6 bases from V and 2 bases from J, with 13 bases between. CDR1 LNHDA and CDR2 SQIVND come from the germline V gene (reference sequence). The CDR3 region is CASRVEGKNTEAFF. The CDR3 nucleotides are TGTGCCAGTAGGGTGGAGGGGAAAAACACTGAAGCTTTCTTT. Complete variable domain (other parts from reference TRBV19 and TRBJ1-1): DGGITQSPKYLFRKEGQNVTLSCEQNLNHDAMYWYRQDPGQGLRLIYYSQIVNDFQKGDIAEGYSVSREKKESFPLTVTSAQKNPTAFYLCASRVEGKNTEAFFGQGTRLTVV.

The chain links TRBV2 to TRBJ1-5; a possible D gene is TRBD1 (5 bases). CDR1 SNHLY and CDR2 FYNNEI come from the germline V gene. Trimming removed 2 bases at V and 6 bases at J, with 17 bases between. CDR3 length: 16 residues. CDR3 region: CASSEQGLSTSQPQHF. The DNA for the CDR3 is TGTGCCAGCAGTGAACAGGGTCTCAGTACGAGTCAGCCCCAGCATTTT.

The genes are TRBV30 and TRBJ2-7; a weak D match, TRBD2 (5 bases). Per germline, CDR1 GTSNPN and CDR2 SVGIG (reference sequence). CDR3 size: 14 residues. Trimming shortened V by 0 bases and J by 1 base, and 10 bases separated the two germline ends. Here the CDR3 reads CAWSVRGLSYEQYF. The CDR3 coding sequence is TGTGCCTGGAGTGTACGAGGGTTATCCTACGAGCAGTACTTC.

Here the CDR3 DNA reads TGCAGCGTTCGTGTCGGGGTTCGGGATGAAAAACTGTTTTTT. It specifies CSVRVGVRDEKLFF. This rearrangement joins TRBV29-1 to TRBJ1-4; D ambiguous. Germline CDR1 is SQVTM and CDR2 is ANQGSEA. The CDR3 has 14 amino acids. Trimming cost V 5 bases and J 6 bases, with 16 bases left between them.

V is TRBV29-1 and J is TRBJ1-2, with TRBD1 matching over 7 bases. The CDR3 covers 12 residues. V dropped 6 bases and J dropped 6; count of bases not matched to a gene: 7. Germline V CDR1 and CDR2: SQVTM, ANQGSEA. The CDR3 region has the DNA TGCAGCGTAGCCGGGACAGAGAATGGCTACACCTTC. Protein: CSVAGTENGYTF. Filled out from reference TRBV29-1 and TRBJ1-2, the complete variable domain reads SAVISQKPSRDICQRGTSLTIQCQVDSQVTMMFWYRQQPGQSLTLIATANQGSEATYESGFVIDKFPISRPNLTFSTLTVSNMSPEDSSIYLCSVAGTENGYTFGSGTRLTVV.

CDR3 sequence (DNA): TGTGCCAGCAGTCCCGACAGGAACTTGGGCTACACCTTC. Its translation: CASSPDRNLGYTF. The chain employs TRBV12-3 or TRBV12-4 and TRBJ1-2, with D perhaps TRBD1 (6 bases). V lost 5 bases to trimming and J lost 8 bases, with 15 bases between them. The CDR3 totals 13 residues.

The J gene is TRBJ2-1, the V gene TRBV19; D not resolved. V was shortened by 6 bases and J by 0 bases, with 9 bases between the two germline ends. There are 14 residues in the CDR3. Per the germline V gene, CDR1 is LNHDA and CDR2 is SQIVND (reference sequence). DNA of the CDR3: TGTGCCAGTAGCGGGTTAGGCTCCTACAATGAGCAGTTCTTC. Amino acid sequence: CASSGLGSYNEQFF.

The CDR3: CASRGQGEETQYF. The CDR3 DNA follows: TGTGCCAGCAGGGGACAGGGGGAAGAGACCCAGTACTTC. The chain couples TRBV7-8 to TRBJ2-5; 11 bases align to TRBD1. With V trimmed by 6 bases and J by 3 bases, 0 bases remained unmatched. Germline assignment: CDR1 SGHVS and CDR2 FQNEAQ. The CDR3 has 13 amino acids.

This clone turned up a few times. The chain employs TRBV5-1 and TRBJ2-3, with 7 positions matching TRBD2. The germline V gene has CDR1 SGHRS and CDR2 YFSETQ. V gave up 4 bases and J gave up 0 bases; unmatched junction bases: 2. This CDR3 has 14 residues. DNA for the CDR3: TGCGCCAGCAGCCAAGCGGGAAGCACAGATACGCAGTATTTT. Its protein product is CASSQAGSTDTQYF.

V is TRBV10-3 and J is TRBJ1-6; TRBD1 aligns across 8 bases. V was pared by 2 bases and J by 7 bases, with 7 bases of the junction left unmatched. This CDR3 comprises 16 residues. The V gene's germline CDR1 is ENHRY and CDR2 SYGVKD. The CDR3 region has the DNA TGTGCCATCAGTGAGACAGGGCGACAGGGGAATTCACCCCTCCACTTT. It codes for CAISETGRQGNSPLHF.

V and J are TRBV19 and TRBJ1-5, with D possibly matching TRBD1 (6 bases). The CDR3 has 15 residues. Germline V gene lookup returns CDR1 LNHDA and CDR2 SQIVND (reference sequence). V was cut by 7 bases and J by 3 bases, with 16 bases left in between. The CDR3 sequence: CASTKRQVDNQPQHF. CDR3 coding DNA: TGTGCCAGTACAAAGCGACAGGTGGACAATCAGCCCCAGCATTTT.